This entry concerns a single T cell receptor beta chain. This sample is drawn from a study of blood T cell repertoires in COVID-19. CDR3 length: 15 amino acids. Germline V CDR1 and CDR2: ENHRY, SYGVKD. Trimming cost V 3 bases and J 6 bases; bases outside gene matches: 8. Profiled with immunoSEQ multiplex PCR; TCRdb holds only in-frame clones, not every one. The sample has 120,000 or so clones; approximately 82% are singletons. Input material: peripheral blood. The sequence came from a man between 60 and 75 years old with acute or convalescent COVID-19. The genes are TRBV10-3 and TRBJ2-1; TRBD1 matches 7 bases. The CDR3 protein is CAISDDRDRANEQFF. In DNA, the CDR3 is TGTGCCATCAGTGATGACAGGGATCGAGCCAATGAGCAGTTCTTC.